This T cell receptor (beta chain) was documented in a study of T cells after yellow fever vaccination. This clonotype was seen ten or more times. TCRdb reprocessed the 5' RACE reads with MiXCR, giving one entry per CDR3 protein. The table lists 11,000 to 15,000 distinct CDR3 sequences, roughly 8% of them singletons. Looked up from germline, CDR1 is GTSNPN and CDR2 is SVGIG (reference sequence). The CDR3 length is 16 residues. The V and J ends lost 1 base and 3 bases, in that order; junction bases with no gene match: 5. The sequences come from PBMCs, either bulk or a sorted T-cell subset (CD4+, CD8+, memory, or dextramer-sorted; not recorded which), collected on the day of the yellow fever booster vaccination. This sequence was found in a man in his late teens or twenties who received the YFV17D yellow fever vaccine. The chain carries TRBV30 and TRBJ2-1, with 11 bases matching TRBD2. The CDR3 sequence: CAWSGLAGGDYNEQFF. The CDR3 DNA reads TGTGCCTGGAGTGGGCTAGCGGGGGGCGACTACAATGAGCAGTTCTTC.